These 30 T cell receptor beta chains came from one sample sequenced in a study of regulatory T cells in long-lasting Graves disease (dated by TCRdb to the early 2020s). The time point label, as the study defines it: newly diagnosed GD, antithyroid drugs for less than 3 months. For both TCR sequencing and RNA sequencing, RNA was extracted from PBMCs using TRIzol. The library was prepared using multiplex PCR. Sequenced using an Illumina HiSeq 4000. TCR beta libraries were built with iRepertoire HTBI primers and Arm-PCR amplification of CDR3 regions. The public reads were reprocessed in TCRdb via fastp at Q25 and MiXCR, keeping in-frame beta chains. Each CDR3 protein gets just one entry, which takes the most common genes and DNA from the rows behind it. The table for this sample lists approximately 350,000 distinct CDR3 sequences; 12% of them were counted only once. The top ten clones comprise 15% to 20% of the sample.

The data also belong to a second study, concerning T cells in Graves' hyperthyroidism and ophthalmopathy.

The specimen comprised peripheral blood mononuclear cells (PBMCs), sampled at new diagnosis, from a patient treated with antithyroid drugs. The source of these receptors is a woman aged 18-29 years with Graves disease. Donor details come from another sample of the same person, matched by shared clones.

This clonotype has a single count. The chain has TRBV6-1 and TRBJ2-7, with D perhaps TRBD2 (5 bases). The germline V gene has CDR1 MNHNS and CDR2 SASEGT. CDR3 length: 13 residues. V was cut by 6 bases and J by 2 bases, with 11 bases left in between. Written as DNA, the CDR3 is TGTGCCAGCAGGGGATCGAGGGCCTACGAGCAGTACGTC. Its translation is CASRGSRAYEQYV.

Many counts were recorded for this clonotype. The chain links TRBV29-1 to TRBJ1-2; maybe TRBD1 (5 bases). The V end was cut by 6 bases, the J end by 4 bases, with 15 bases between. The CDR3 runs 13 residues. CDR1 is SQVTM, CDR2 ANQGSEA, per germline. The CDR3 DNA reads as TGCAGCGTCGGGGCCCGACCTGCCTATGGCTACACCTTC. Translating it yields CSVGARPAYGYTF.

The sample holds a few counts of this clonotype. J is TRBJ1-3 and V is TRBV14, with a weak D call TRBD1 (6 bases). There are 18 residues in the CDR3. Germline CDR1 is SGHDN and CDR2 is FVKESK. V was shortened by 4 bases and J by 0 bases, with 19 bases between the two germline ends. In DNA, the CDR3 is TGTGCCAGCAGCCCGAAATCCGGGGGCCAAGTCTCTGGAAACACCATATATTTT. It is translated as CASSPKSGGQVSGNTIYF.

The table lists this clonotype with many counts. V is TRBV2 and J is TRBJ2-5; D might be TRBD1 or TRBD2, each matching 5 bases. Looked up from germline, CDR1 is SNHLY and CDR2 is FYNNEI. This CDR3 spans 16 amino acids. V lost 6 bases, J lost 5 bases, and 22 bases lay in between. CDR3 coding DNA: TGTGCCAGCAGAAGGAACCGGGACCTAGAGGTCGAGACCCAGTACTTC. Translated: CASRRNRDLEVETQYF.

V is TRBV5-1 and J is TRBJ2-2, with 9 bases fitting TRBD1. Germline V CDR1 and CDR2: SGHRS, YFSETQ. V lost 3 bases to trimming and J lost 3 bases; unmatched junction nucleotides: 3. This CDR3 has 15 residues. The CDR3 reads CASSSGQGYTGELFF. As DNA, the CDR3 is TGCGCCAGCAGCTCCGGACAGGGGTACACCGGGGAGCTGTTTTTT. Based on the CDR3 plus reference TRBV5-1 and TRBJ2-2, the full variable domain is KAGVTQTPRYLIKTRGQQVTLSCSPISGHRSVSWYQQTPGQGLQFLFEYFSETQRNKGNFPGRFSGRQFSNSRSEMNVSTLELGDSALYLCASSSGQGYTGELFFGEGSRLTVL.

This clonotype has a count of ten or more. The V and J genes are TRBV2 and TRBJ2-3, with 7 bases lining up with TRBD2. The trim removed 5 bases at V and 13 bases at J, leaving 18 bases unmatched. Germline-derived CDR1 and CDR2 are SNHLY and FYNNEI. This CDR3 comprises 15 residues. The CDR3 reads CASSTVEAVAGVEYF. In DNA form, the CDR3 reads TGTGCCAGCAGTACGGTTGAGGCGGTCGCGGGGGTAGAGTATTTT.

This clonotype has just a few counts. The chain couples TRBV7-2 to TRBJ1-4; D is unresolved. Germline values: CDR1 SGHTA, CDR2 FQGNSA. The CDR3 has 12 residues. V was clipped by 5 bases and J by 6 bases, with 7 bases between them. CDR3 amino acids: CASSASHEKLFF. DNA for the CDR3: TGTGCCAGCAGCGCGTCCCATGAAAAACTGTTTTTT.

This clonotype was counted ten times or more. This sequence joins TRBV6-1 and TRBJ1-1, with no clear D. Trimming removed 8 bases at V and 1 base at J, with 5 bases between. Germline-derived CDR1 and CDR2 are MNHNS and SASEGT. The CDR3 totals 11 residues. In nucleotides, the CDR3 is TGTGCCAGCTACCGGAACACTGAAGCTTTCTTT. As protein: CASYRNTEAFF.

This clonotype occurred many times. The V call is TRBV11-2, the J call TRBJ1-5; D gene unclear. V gave up 1 base and J gave up 0 bases, with 7 bases separating them. This CDR3 comprises 15 residues. Germline V gives CDR1 SGHAT, CDR2 FQNNGV. The CDR3 region is CASSLALGSNQPQHF. The DNA of the CDR3 is TGTGCCAGCAGCTTAGCGCTGGGTAGCAATCAGCCCCAGCATTTT. The entire variable domain, with the rest obtained from reference TRBV11-2 and TRBJ1-5, is as follows: EAGVAQSPRYKIIEKRQSVAFWCNPISGHATLYWYQQILGQGPKLLIQFQNNGVVDDSQLPKDRFSAERLKGVDSTLKIQPAKLEDSAVYLCASSLALGSNQPQHFGDGTRLSIL.

There are many counts of this clonotype. V gene TRBV20-1 combines with J gene TRBJ2-5; D might be TRBD1 (6 bases). V lost 3 bases to trimming and J lost 6 bases, with 14 bases between them. This CDR3 region has 13 residues. Germline lookup yields CDR1 DFQATT and CDR2 SNEGSKA (reference sequence). CDR3: CSARDSYGKTQYF. The DNA for the CDR3 is TGCAGTGCTAGGGACAGTTATGGGAAGACCCAGTACTTC.

The rearrangement uses TRBV20-1 and TRBJ2-1; D uncertain. Germline V CDR1 and CDR2: DFQATT, SNEGSKA (reference sequence). The CDR3 length is 14 residues. Trimming pared 0 bases from V and 9 bases from J, leaving 15 bases between. The DNA for the CDR3 is TGCAGTGCTAGAGAAACCGGCAGGCCAGGTGAGCAGTTCTTC. Protein: CSARETGRPGEQFF.

This clonotype has a handful of counts. The J gene is TRBJ1-1, the V gene TRBV7-9; TRBD1 is a possible D gene (5 bases). Germline V gene lookup returns CDR1 SEHNR and CDR2 FQNEAQ (reference sequence). V lost 1 base to trimming and J lost 4 bases, with 28 bases between them. The CDR3 extends over 20 amino acids. The CDR3 reads CASSLGQAGGHGLATTEAFF. The CDR3 DNA reads as TGTGCCAGCAGCTTAGGGCAAGCGGGTGGACACGGACTGGCGACCACTGAAGCTTTCTTT.

This clonotype was seen at least ten times. In nucleotides, the CDR3 is TGTGCCAGCAGTGCCCACCGCAGTGGGACCCAGTACTTC. It specifies CASSAHRSGTQYF. The V and J genes are TRBV6-1 and TRBJ2-5, with D uncertain. V gave up 4 bases and J gave up 7 bases, with 13 bases separating them. The CDR3 covers 13 residues. CDR1 and CDR2 from the germline V gene are MNHNS and SASEGT.

A few counts support this clonotype. The rearrangement joins TRBV6-1 to TRBJ2-7, with D perhaps given as TRBD1 or TRBD2 (5 bases each). CDR1 and CDR2 from the germline V gene are MNHNS and SASEGT. Trimming removed 6 bases at V and 3 bases at J, with 12 bases between. The CDR3 has 13 residues. CDR3 region: CASRPQGRYEQYV. In DNA, the CDR3 is TGTGCCAGCAGACCGCAGGGACGCTACGAGCAGTACGTC.

This clonotype was seen repeatedly, ten times or more. The chain uses TRBV27 and TRBJ1-1; D remains ambiguous. CDR1 MNHEY and CDR2 SMNVEV come from the germline V gene (reference sequence). Trimming took 3 bases from V and 3 from J, leaving 8 bases between them. This CDR3 has 13 amino acids. This chain's CDR3 is CASSFLVHTEAFF. DNA of the CDR3: TGTGCCAGCAGTTTCCTCGTACACACTGAAGCTTTCTTT.

In this sample, this clonotype turned up a few times. One end of the junction varies from germline; a read error may be responsible. The chain combines TRBV9 with TRBJ1-6; D unclear. Germline values: CDR1 SGDLS, CDR2 YYNGEE. The CDR3 length is 14 residues. In DNA form, the CDR3 reads TGTGCCAGCGGCGTAGCGTCCGGTGATTCACCCCTCCACTTT. Protein: CASGVASGDSPLHF.

This clonotype showed up just a few times. The chain joins TRBV20-1 to TRBJ1-3; D might be TRBD1 (5 bases). Trimming shortened V by 3 bases and J by 11 bases, and 17 bases separated the two germline ends. CDR1 and CDR2 (germline): DFQATT, SNEGSKA (reference sequence). The CDR3 covers 13 residues. The CDR3 DNA reads TGCAGTGCTAGGATACAGGCGCCTGGGCCCATATATTTT. Its protein is CSARIQAPGPIYF.

This clonotype was observed a few times. The genes are TRBV9 and TRBJ2-7; D gene ambiguous. The germline V gene has CDR1 SGDLS and CDR2 YYNGEE. The V end lost 4 bases, the J end lost 0 bases, and 11 bases lay between the germline ends. This CDR3 is built from 14 residues. CDR3 protein: CASSSTLPSYEQYF. The CDR3 nucleotides read TGTGCCAGCAGCTCCACGTTACCCTCCTACGAGCAGTACTTC.

This clonotype was observed at least ten times. CDR3 coding DNA: TGCAGTGCTAGAGGAAGCGGCTACGAGCAGTACTTC. It encodes CSARGSGYEQYF. The chain couples TRBV20-1 to TRBJ2-7; TRBD2 is a possible D gene (5 bases). CDR1 and CDR2 from the germline V gene are DFQATT and SNEGSKA (reference sequence). The CDR3 sequence is 12 residues long. Deletions cut 1 base from V and 3 bases from J, with 7 bases between.

Ten or more counts support this clonotype. This sequence joins TRBV20-1 and TRBJ2-7; 8 bases agree with TRBD1. The CDR3 covers 15 residues. The germline V gene has CDR1 DFQATT and CDR2 SNEGSKA (reference sequence). Losses at the gene ends were 5 bases for V and 3 bases for J; bases not matched to a gene: 12. The CDR3 sequence is CSAENRDRRNYEQYF. The CDR3 nucleotides read TGCAGTGCTGAAAACCGGGACAGGAGAAACTACGAGCAGTACTTC.

This clonotype was observed at least ten times. The chain uses TRBV14 and TRBJ2-7, with 8 bases lining up with TRBD1. The CDR3 is made up of 18 amino acids. The V gene end was trimmed by 1 base and the J gene end by 2 bases; junction bases not matched to a gene: 13. Germline-derived CDR1 and CDR2 are SGHDN and FVKESK. The CDR3 DNA follows: TGTGCCAGCAGCCAAGTGGGTATGAGCTTGGACAGGGCCTACGAGCAGTACTTC. It yields the protein CASSQVGMSLDRAYEQYF.

This clonotype was recorded many times. The chain combines TRBV9 with TRBJ1-1; D gene ambiguous. This CDR3 is 13 amino acids long. The V end was cut by 0 bases, the J end by 0 bases, with 3 bases between. CDR1 and CDR2 (germline): SGDLS, YYNGEE. The CDR3 nucleotides are TGTGCCAGCAGCGTAGAGGTGAACACTGAAGCTTTCTTT. Translated: CASSVEVNTEAFF. The complete variable domain, with remaining parts taken from reference TRBV9 and TRBJ1-1, reads DSGVTQTPKHLITATGQRVTLRCSPRSGDLSVYWYQQSLDQGLQFLIQYYNGEERAKGNILERFSAQQFPDLHSELNLSSLELGDSALYFCASSVEVNTEAFFGQGTRLTVV.

This clonotype was found many times. This chain joins TRBV6-5 and TRBJ2-1; D tentatively reads TRBD1 or TRBD2 (5 bases each). This CDR3 comprises 11 residues. Germline V CDR1 and CDR2: MNHEY, SVGAGI. Trimming removed 4 bases at V and 11 bases at J, with 9 bases between. In DNA form, the CDR3 reads TGTGCCAGCAGTTCAGAGGGGAAGCAGTTCTTC. This gives the protein CASSSEGKQFF.

This clonotype was observed many times. The genes are TRBV7-9 and TRBJ2-1; TRBD1 matches 9 bases. With 0 bases clipped from V and 10 bases from J, the junction kept 7 bases outside the gene matches. The germline gives CDR1 SEHNR, CDR2 FQNEAQ (reference sequence). The CDR3 totals 15 residues. CDR3 DNA sequence: TGTGCCAGCAGCTTAGCCAAACAGGGGGCTCGGGAGCAGTTCTTC. Translation: CASSLAKQGAREQFF.

Ten or more counts support this clonotype. The chain has TRBV28 and TRBJ1-6; the D is unclear. V gave up 8 bases and J gave up 9 bases, with 8 bases separating them. Germline V gene data show CDR1 as MDHEN and CDR2 as SYDVKM. The CDR3 contains 11 residues. The DNA of the CDR3 is TGTGCCAGCTCACCGAGTTCACCCCTCCACTTT. Translating gives CASSPSSPLHF.

This clonotype was picked up many times. The V call is TRBV3-1, the J call TRBJ1-2, with D unresolved. The CDR3 is 15 residues long. Germline V lookup: CDR1 LGHDT, CDR2 YNNKEL (reference sequence). Trimming cost V 1 base and J 5 bases, with 14 bases left between them. In nucleotides, the CDR3 is TGTGCCAGCAGCCAAGCTGGCGGTCGCGTGTATGGCTACACCTTC. Translated, it gives CASSQAGGRVYGYTF.

V is TRBV27 and J is TRBJ2-5, with D maybe TRBD2 (6 bases). CDR3 length: 13 amino acids. Germline-derived CDR1 and CDR2 are MNHEY and SMNVEV (reference sequence). Trimming took off 8 bases at V and 9 bases at J, with 19 bases between the two ends. CDR3 coding DNA: TGTGCCAGCGGGACTCCGGGACCCCCAGCCCAGTACTTC. Translated, it gives CASGTPGPPAQYF.

Many counts were recorded for this clonotype. The chain combines TRBV3-1 with TRBJ1-3; D not certain. CDR3 length: 15 amino acids. With 2 bases removed from V and 0 bases from J, the gap between germline ends came to 8 bases. Looked up from germline, CDR1 is LGHDT and CDR2 is YNNKEL (reference sequence). The DNA for the CDR3 is TGTGCCAGCAGCCAAACGTGGGGCTCTGGAAACACCATATATTTT. Protein sequence: CASSQTWGSGNTIYF. Drawing the rest from reference TRBV3-1 and TRBJ1-3, the complete variable domain is DTAVSQTPKYLVTQMGNDKSIKCEQNLGHDTMYWYKQDSKKFLKIMFSYNNKELIINETVPNRFSPKSPDKAHLNLHINSLELGDSAVYFCASSQTWGSGNTIYFGEGSWLTVV.

This clonotype was counted at least ten times. The chain joins TRBV19 to TRBJ1-1; the D gene is possibly TRBD1 (6 bases). V was clipped by 7 bases and J by 5 bases, with 14 bases between them. This CDR3 region has 13 residues. Germline CDR1 and CDR2: LNHDA and SQIVND (reference sequence). Here the CDR3 DNA reads TGTGCCAGTACCGGCTGGGGGCGGACTGAAGCTTTCTTT. Its translation: CASTGWGRTEAFF.

Only a few counts were recorded for this clonotype. The J gene is TRBJ2-1, the V gene TRBV18; the D call may be TRBD1 or TRBD2 (5 bases each). Germline CDR1 is KGHSH and CDR2 is LQKENI. V was cut by 0 bases and J by 2 bases, with 14 bases left in between. CDR3 length: 17 residues. The CDR3 coding sequence is TGTGCCAGCTCACCACCCATACGGGGCTCCACCTACAATGAGCAGTTCTTC. Translation gives CASSPPIRGSTYNEQFF.